These 18 T cell receptor beta chains came from one sample sequenced in a study of blood T cell repertoires in COVID-19. The method was immunoSEQ multiplex PCR; TCRdb's version includes in-frame clones alone and lacks a portion of them. The sample lists roughly 71,000 clones; approximately 86% were seen once. The sample comprised peripheral blood. Every receptor here comes from a middle-aged man with acute or convalescent COVID-19.

J is TRBJ1-1 and V is TRBV5-6, with D uncertain. Germline V lookup: CDR1 SGHDT, CDR2 YYEEEE. The V and J ends lost 4 bases and 0 bases respectively, with 4 bases between them. The CDR3 totals 12 residues. The CDR3 nucleotides read TGTGCCAGCAGCCTCCTGAACACTGAAGCTTTCTTT. Translating it yields CASSLLNTEAFF.

This clone was picked up one time. Here the CDR3 DNA reads TGTGCCAGCAGCTCGTCTTCCCTATTTCTCTACACCTTC. Translating gives CASSSSSLFLYTF. V usage is TRBV5-4 and J usage is TRBJ1-2; D call uncertain. V was pared by 3 bases and J by 10 bases, with 16 bases between. The CDR3 length is 13 residues. The germline CDR1 and CDR2 sequences are SGHNT and YYREEE (reference sequence).

This chain connects TRBV18 to TRBJ2-7; D possibly corresponds to TRBD1 (6 bases). The CDR3 has 12 amino acids. Between the trimmed V and J ends, which lost 5 bases and 7 bases, there was a span of 12 bases. Per germline, CDR1 KGHSH and CDR2 LQKENI. The CDR3 protein is CASSDQGREQYF. CDR3 sequence (DNA): TGTGCCAGCTCAGACCAGGGGAGAGAGCAGTACTTC. Using reference TRBV18 and TRBJ2-7 for the parts outside the CDR3, the full variable domain is NAGVMQNPRHLVRRRGQEARLRCSPMKGHSHVYWYRQLPEEGLKFMVYLQKENIIDESGMPKERFSAEFPKEGPSILRIQQVVRGDSAAYFCASSDQGREQYFGPGTRLTVT.

V is TRBV24-1 and J is TRBJ2-3; D call uncertain. The CDR3 spans 17 residues. V was trimmed by 3 bases and J by 4 bases, leaving 19 bases between them. Looked up from germline, CDR1 is KGHDR and CDR2 is SFDVKD. CDR3 nucleotides: TGTGCCACCAGTGATCAACCGGGTCCCGATCGTCCAGATACGCAGTATTTT. Amino acids: CATSDQPGPDRPDTQYF.

The chain uses TRBV2 and TRBJ2-7; TRBD1 agrees at 11 bases. This CDR3 has 14 amino acids. The junction had 7 bases not matched to a gene; V was cut back by 5 bases and J by 7 bases. Germline values: CDR1 SNHLY, CDR2 FYNNEI. CDR3 in amino acids: CASSSDRGLREQYF. In DNA, the CDR3 is TGTGCCAGCAGTTCGGACAGGGGGCTGAGGGAGCAGTACTTC.

The rearrangement uses TRBV27 and TRBJ1-2, with a tentative D call TRBD1 (6 bases). V lost 6 bases, J lost 2 bases, and 10 bases lay in between. Germline V gives CDR1 MNHEY, CDR2 SMNVEV (reference sequence). The CDR3 spans 13 residues. In DNA form, the CDR3 reads TGTGCCAGCAGCCTAACAGGGAACTATGGCTACACCTTC. Protein sequence: CASSLTGNYGYTF.

CDR3 DNA: TGCAGCGCCTCGGACAGGGGGGACTACGAGCAGTACTTC. This sequence encodes CSASDRGDYEQYF. The J gene is TRBJ2-7, the V gene TRBV29-1, with TRBD1 matching 10 bases. The germline V gene has CDR1 SQVTM and CDR2 ANQGSEA. The V gene end was trimmed by 7 bases and the J gene end by 3 bases; junction bases not matched to a gene: 6. This CDR3 region has 13 residues.

The chain combines TRBV12-5 with TRBJ2-1, with a weak D call TRBD2 (6 bases). V was shortened by 5 bases and J by 8 bases, with 10 bases between the two germline ends. The length of the CDR3 is 12 residues. In germline, CDR1 is LGHNT, CDR2 FRNRAP. The chain's CDR3 is CASGPWGDEQFF. In nucleotides, the CDR3 is TGTGCTAGTGGTCCTTGGGGGGATGAGCAGTTCTTC.

The chain has TRBV24-1 and TRBJ2-7; 9 positions agree with TRBD2. The V gene's germline CDR1 is KGHDR and CDR2 SFDVKD. Unmatched junction bases numbered 2, after V lost 0 bases and J lost 0 bases. CDR3 size: 16 residues. The CDR3 bases are TGTGCCACCAGTGATTTGGGTAGCGGGGGCTCCTACGAGCAGTACTTC. This translates into CATSDLGSGGSYEQYF.

This chain links TRBV3-1 (or the pseudogene TRBV3-2) with TRBJ2-5, with 7 positions matching TRBD2. This CDR3 has 15 amino acids. From germline, CDR1 is LGHDT and CDR2 YNNKEL (reference sequence). Germline trimming cut 5 bases from V and 2 bases from J; bases unmatched to any gene: 8. CDR3 region: CASSFRTRIQETQYF. The CDR3 DNA is TGTGCCAGCAGCTTCCGGACTAGAATTCAAGAGACCCAGTACTTC.

The genes are TRBV27 and TRBJ1-3; possible D gene TRBD1, 5 bases. Looked up from germline, CDR1 is MNHEY and CDR2 is SMNVEV (reference sequence). The V end was cut by 2 bases, the J end by 4 bases, with 18 bases between. The CDR3 runs to 17 residues. CDR3 sequence reads: CASSLPIGLGGGNTIYF. The CDR3 nucleotides read TGTGCCAGCAGTTTACCTATTGGTTTGGGGGGAGGAAACACCATATATTTT.

The gene calls are TRBV27 and TRBJ1-2; 9 nucleotides agree with TRBD1. V trimming: 3 bases; J trimming: 2 bases; junction bases outside the gene matches: 7. The CDR3 totals 16 residues. CDR1 is MNHEY and CDR2 is SMNVEV in the germline V gene (reference sequence). CDR3 region: CASSFLSGTGNYGYTF. Written as DNA, the CDR3 is TGTGCCAGCAGTTTCTTATCCGGGACAGGGAACTATGGCTACACCTTC.

This sequence joins TRBV2 and TRBJ2-7; 7 bases agree with TRBD1. The CDR3 totals 14 residues. The V segment lost 6 bases and the J segment 2 bases; nucleotides outside the gene matches: 7. Germline V CDR1 and CDR2: SNHLY, FYNNEI. CDR3 bases: TGTGCCAGCAGGGAATCCGGGACAGCCTACGAGCAGTACTTC. Translation gives CASRESGTAYEQYF.

This chain links TRBV19 with TRBJ2-2; 8 positions agree with TRBD2. The V segment lost 4 bases and the J segment 0 bases; nucleotides outside the gene matches: 13. The CDR3 extends over 19 amino acids. Germline CDR1 LNHDA, CDR2 SQIVND (reference sequence). The CDR3 region has the DNA TGTGCCAGTAGTACTGGACTGGCGGGGGGTAGCGCGAACACCGGGGAGCTGTTTTTT. Translating it yields CASSTGLAGGSANTGELFF. Supplemented by reference TRBV19 and TRBJ2-2, the full variable domain reads DGGITQSPKYLFRKEGQNVTLSCEQNLNHDAMYWYRQDPGQGLRLIYYSQIVNDFQKGDIAEGYSVSREKKESFPLTVTSAQKNPTAFYLCASSTGLAGGSANTGELFFGEGSRLTVL.

The CDR3 spells CASSQSGQGHEAFF. DNA of the CDR3: TGTGCCAGCAGCCAAAGTGGACAGGGTCATGAAGCTTTCTTT. V is TRBV7-2 and J is TRBJ1-1; 8 bases match TRBD1. The V and J ends lost 5 bases and 7 bases, in that order; junction bases with no gene match: 9. The CDR3 totals 14 residues. In germline, CDR1 is SGHTA, CDR2 FQGNSA.

The chain uses TRBV24-1 and TRBJ2-7; tentatively, D is TRBD2 (6 bases). V lost 0 bases and J lost 0, with 8 bases in between. This CDR3 comprises 15 residues. Germline V lookup: CDR1 KGHDR, CDR2 SFDVKD. CDR3: CATSDLRGGSYEQYF. CDR3 DNA sequence: TGTGCCACCAGTGATTTGAGGGGAGGCTCCTACGAGCAGTACTTC.

The V gene is TRBV9, the J gene TRBJ2-7; D call uncertain. Germline CDR1 reads SGDLS; CDR2 reads YYNGEE. The germline V and J ends were trimmed by 4 bases and 0 bases, with 8 bases remaining between them. This CDR3 spans 13 amino acids. CDR3 nucleotides: TGTGCCAGCAGCTACAGTGGCTCCTACGAGCAGTACTTC. It translates to CASSYSGSYEQYF. Drawing the rest from reference TRBV9 and TRBJ2-7, the complete variable domain is DSGVTQTPKHLITATGQRVTLRCSPRSGDLSVYWYQQSLDQGLQFLIQYYNGEERAKGNILERFSAQQFPDLHSELNLSSLELGDSALYFCASSYSGSYEQYFGPGTRLTVT.

This chain joins TRBV19 and TRBJ2-2; 7 bases align to TRBD1. The germline gives CDR1 LNHDA, CDR2 SQIVND (reference sequence). The V and J ends lost 3 bases and 3 bases, in that order; junction bases with no gene match: 13. The CDR3 is made up of 18 amino acids. In nucleotides, the CDR3 is TGTGCCAGTAGTATCCCCTCTTACAGGGGATTGTACACCGGGGAGCTGTTTTTT. It is translated as CASSIPSYRGLYTGELFF.